This T cell receptor (beta chain) was sequenced during a study of blood T cell repertoires in COVID-19. Turning to the study itself: The United States, Italy and Spain provided the acute and convalescent COVID-19 samples.

Generated by immunoSEQ multiplex PCR, the TCRdb table keeps only in-frame clones and is missing some. In the table there are around 210,000 clones, roughly 85% of which are singletons. Germline CDR1 reads SGHAT; CDR2 reads FQNNGV. The V segment lost 1 base and the J segment 9 bases; nucleotides outside the gene matches: 6. The length of the CDR3 is 15 residues. The sequence came from a man aged 50-60 years with COVID-19, enrolled during active disease. The sample comprised peripheral blood. The chain couples TRBV11-2 to TRBJ2-3; 11 bases align to TRBD1. DNA for the CDR3: TGTGCCAGCAGCTTAGGGGACAGGGGGTTAGCCACGCAGTATTTT. Translating gives CASSLGDRGLATQYF.